This TCR beta chain stems from a study of CD4 T cell repertoires in COVID-19. Study-level findings and limits: In SARS-CoV and/or HKU1 spike cultures, between roughly 6 and 26% of SARS-CoV-2 clonotypes reappeared. Sharing of several most expanded SARS-CoV-2-reactive clonotypes across memory subsets suggested intraclonal diversification.

For this clone: Its antigen is not identified.

The length of the CDR3 is 18 residues. V shed 0 bases, J shed 3 bases, and the junction held 10 bases outside the gene matches. Germline V lookup: CDR1 LGHDT, CDR2 YNNKEL (reference sequence). Mild-to-severe COVID-19 survivors were the donors. These memory T cells were uncultured and sequenced directly after ex vivo isolation. Repertoires were generated with immunoSEQ multiplex PCR, while TCRdb's copy carries only in-frame clones and drops some. The repertoire holds tens of thousands of clones, 83% seen once, with around 0.59% in the top ten. This chain joins TRBV3-1 (or the pseudogene TRBV3-2) and TRBJ2-7, with 11 bases that match TRBD1. This clonotype was sampled from a human donor who had COVID-19. Sequences were derived from CD4+ T cells from peripheral blood, sampled after recovery from COVID-19. CDR3 protein: CASSQETNGQGALYEQYF. The CDR3 coding sequence is TGTGCCAGCAGCCAAGAAACGAATGGACAGGGGGCTCTCTACGAGCAGTACTTC.